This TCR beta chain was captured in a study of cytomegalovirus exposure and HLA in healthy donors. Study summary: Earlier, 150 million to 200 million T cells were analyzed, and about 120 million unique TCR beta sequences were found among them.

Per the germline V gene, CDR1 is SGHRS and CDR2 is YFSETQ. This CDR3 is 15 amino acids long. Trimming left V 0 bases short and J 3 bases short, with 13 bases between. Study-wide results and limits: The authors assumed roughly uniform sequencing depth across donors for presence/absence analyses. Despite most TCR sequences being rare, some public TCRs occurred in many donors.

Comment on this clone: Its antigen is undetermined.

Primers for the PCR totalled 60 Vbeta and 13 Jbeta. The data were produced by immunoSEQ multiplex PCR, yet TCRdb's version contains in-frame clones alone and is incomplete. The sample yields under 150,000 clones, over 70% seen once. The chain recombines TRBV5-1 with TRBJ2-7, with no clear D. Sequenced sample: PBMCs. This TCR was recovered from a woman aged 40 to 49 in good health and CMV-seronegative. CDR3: CASSLAPPIDYEQYF. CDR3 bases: TGCGCCAGCAGCTTGGCCCCCCCGATAGACTACGAGCAGTACTTC.